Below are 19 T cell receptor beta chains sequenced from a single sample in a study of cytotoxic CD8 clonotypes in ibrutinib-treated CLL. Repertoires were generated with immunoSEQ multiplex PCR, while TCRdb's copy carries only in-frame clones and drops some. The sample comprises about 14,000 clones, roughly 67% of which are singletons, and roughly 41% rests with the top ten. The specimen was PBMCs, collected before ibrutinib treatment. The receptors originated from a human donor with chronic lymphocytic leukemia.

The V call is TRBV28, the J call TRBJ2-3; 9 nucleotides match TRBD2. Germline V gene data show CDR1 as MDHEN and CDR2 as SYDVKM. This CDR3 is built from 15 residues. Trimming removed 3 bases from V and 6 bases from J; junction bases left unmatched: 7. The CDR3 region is CASSLPSSGADTQYF. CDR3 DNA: TGTGCCAGCAGTTTGCCCTCTAGCGGGGCCGATACGCAGTATTTT.

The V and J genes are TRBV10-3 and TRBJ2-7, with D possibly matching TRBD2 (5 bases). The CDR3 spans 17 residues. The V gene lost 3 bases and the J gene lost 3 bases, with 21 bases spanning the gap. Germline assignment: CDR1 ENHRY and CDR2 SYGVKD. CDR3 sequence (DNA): TGTGCCATCAGTGACTCCCGTGAGGGTGGCTCTAACTACGAGCAGTACTTC. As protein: CAISDSREGGSNYEQYF.

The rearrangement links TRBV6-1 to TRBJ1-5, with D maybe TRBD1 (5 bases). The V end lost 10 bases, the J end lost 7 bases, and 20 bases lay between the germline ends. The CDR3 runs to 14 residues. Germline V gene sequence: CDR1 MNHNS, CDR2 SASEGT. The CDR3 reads CAIDEGTGRQPQHF. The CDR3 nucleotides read TGTGCCATCGACGAAGGGACGGGGCGCCAGCCCCAGCATTTT.

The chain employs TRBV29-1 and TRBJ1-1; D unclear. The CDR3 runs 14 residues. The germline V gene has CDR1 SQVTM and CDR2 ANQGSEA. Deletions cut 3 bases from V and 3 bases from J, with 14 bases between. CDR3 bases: TGCAGCGTTGACCCTCAACCCCGGGACACTGAAGCTTTCTTT. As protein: CSVDPQPRDTEAFF.

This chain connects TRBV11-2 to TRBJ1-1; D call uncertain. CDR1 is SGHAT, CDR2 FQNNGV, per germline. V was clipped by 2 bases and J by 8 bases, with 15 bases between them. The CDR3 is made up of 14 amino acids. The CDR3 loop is CASSLKRFGSEAFF. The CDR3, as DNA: TGTGCCAGCAGCTTAAAGAGGTTCGGCTCAGAAGCTTTCTTT.

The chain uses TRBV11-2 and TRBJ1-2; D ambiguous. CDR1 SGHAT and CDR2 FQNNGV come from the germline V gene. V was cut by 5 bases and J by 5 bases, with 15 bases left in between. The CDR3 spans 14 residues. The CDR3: CASSPPGILYGYTF. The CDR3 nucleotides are TGTGCCAGCAGCCCCCCCGGGATATTATATGGCTACACCTTC.

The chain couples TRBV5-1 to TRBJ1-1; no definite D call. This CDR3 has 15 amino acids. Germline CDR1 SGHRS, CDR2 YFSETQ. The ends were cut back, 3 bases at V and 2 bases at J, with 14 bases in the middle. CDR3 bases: TGCGCCAGCAGCTCCGTGGTCGGACCCAACACTGAAGCTTTCTTT. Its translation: CASSSVVGPNTEAFF. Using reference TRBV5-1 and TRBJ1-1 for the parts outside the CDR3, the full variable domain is KAGVTQTPRYLIKTRGQQVTLSCSPISGHRSVSWYQQTPGQGLQFLFEYFSETQRNKGNFPGRFSGRQFSNSRSEMNVSTLELGDSALYLCASSSVVGPNTEAFFGQGTRLTVV.

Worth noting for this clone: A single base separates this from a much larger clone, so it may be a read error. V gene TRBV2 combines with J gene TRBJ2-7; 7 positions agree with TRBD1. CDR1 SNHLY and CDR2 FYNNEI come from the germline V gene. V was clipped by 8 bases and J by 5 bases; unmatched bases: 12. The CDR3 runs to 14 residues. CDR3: CASSLGTVGNEQYF. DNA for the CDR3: TGTGCCAGCTCCCTTGGGACAGTCGGCAACGAGCAGTACTTC.

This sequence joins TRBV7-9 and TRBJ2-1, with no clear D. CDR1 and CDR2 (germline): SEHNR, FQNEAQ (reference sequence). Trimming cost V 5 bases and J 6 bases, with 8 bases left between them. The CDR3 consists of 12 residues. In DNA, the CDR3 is TGTGCCAGCAGCCGAGACCGCAATGAGCAGTTCTTC. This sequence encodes CASSRDRNEQFF.

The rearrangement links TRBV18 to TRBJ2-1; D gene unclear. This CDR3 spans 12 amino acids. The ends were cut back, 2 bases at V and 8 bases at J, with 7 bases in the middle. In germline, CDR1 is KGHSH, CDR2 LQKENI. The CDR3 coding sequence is TGTGCCAGCTCACCATACGTGGATGAGCAGTTCTTC. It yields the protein CASSPYVDEQFF.

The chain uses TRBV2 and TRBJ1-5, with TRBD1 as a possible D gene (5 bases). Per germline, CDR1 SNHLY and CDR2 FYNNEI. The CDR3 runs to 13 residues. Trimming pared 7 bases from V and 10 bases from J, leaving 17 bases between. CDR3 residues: CASNRQKSAPQHF. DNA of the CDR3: TGTGCCAGCAATAGACAGAAATCAGCTCCCCAGCATTTT.

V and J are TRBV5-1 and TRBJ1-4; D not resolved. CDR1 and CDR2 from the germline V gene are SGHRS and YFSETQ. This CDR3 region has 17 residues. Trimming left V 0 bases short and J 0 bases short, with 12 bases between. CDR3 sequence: CASSLEPHGATNEKLFF. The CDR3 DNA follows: TGCGCCAGCAGCTTGGAACCCCACGGGGCAACTAATGAAAAACTGTTTTTT. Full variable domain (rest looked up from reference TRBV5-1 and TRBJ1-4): KAGVTQTPRYLIKTRGQQVTLSCSPISGHRSVSWYQQTPGQGLQFLFEYFSETQRNKGNFPGRFSGRQFSNSRSEMNVSTLELGDSALYLCASSLEPHGATNEKLFFGSGTQLSVL.

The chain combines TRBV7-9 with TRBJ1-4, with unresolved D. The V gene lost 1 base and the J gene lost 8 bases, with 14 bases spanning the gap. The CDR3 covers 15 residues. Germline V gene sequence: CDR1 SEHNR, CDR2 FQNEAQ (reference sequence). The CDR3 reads CASSLGEGPGEKLFF. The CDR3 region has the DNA TGTGCCAGCAGCTTAGGGGAGGGTCCGGGCGAAAAACTGTTTTTT.

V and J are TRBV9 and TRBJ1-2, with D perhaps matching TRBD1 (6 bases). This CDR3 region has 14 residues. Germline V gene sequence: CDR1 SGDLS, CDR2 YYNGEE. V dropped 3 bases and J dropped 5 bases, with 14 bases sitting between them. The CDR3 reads CASSGTGALYGYTF. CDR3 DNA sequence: TGTGCCAGCAGCGGGACGGGGGCCCTATATGGCTACACCTTC.

The CDR3 region is CASSLGGSMQPEAFF. The CDR3 DNA reads as TGTGCCAGCAGCTTAGGGGGGAGTATGCAGCCTGAAGCTTTCTTT. V gene TRBV7-9 combines with J gene TRBJ1-1, with D maybe TRBD1 (5 bases). The germline V and J ends were trimmed by 1 base and 6 bases, with 15 bases remaining between them. Per the germline V gene, CDR1 is SEHNR and CDR2 is FQNEAQ (reference sequence). The CDR3 covers 15 residues.

The CDR3 DNA sequence: TGCGCCAGCAGATCCTCCGGGACAGGGGACACCTTC. Encoded protein: CASRSSGTGDTF. The V gene is TRBV5-1, the J gene TRBJ1-2; 10 positions match TRBD1. J lost 12 bases, V lost 5 bases, and 7 bases had no gene match. This CDR3 contains 12 residues. Germline values: CDR1 SGHRS, CDR2 YFSETQ.

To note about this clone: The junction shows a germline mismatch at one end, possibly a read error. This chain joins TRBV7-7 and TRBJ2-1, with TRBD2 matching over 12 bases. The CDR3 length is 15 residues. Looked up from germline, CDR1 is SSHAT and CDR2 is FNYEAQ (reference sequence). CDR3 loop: CASSPLAGGPSEQFF. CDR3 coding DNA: TGTGCTAGCAGCCCGCTAGCGGGGGGGCCAAGTGAGCAGTTCTTC.

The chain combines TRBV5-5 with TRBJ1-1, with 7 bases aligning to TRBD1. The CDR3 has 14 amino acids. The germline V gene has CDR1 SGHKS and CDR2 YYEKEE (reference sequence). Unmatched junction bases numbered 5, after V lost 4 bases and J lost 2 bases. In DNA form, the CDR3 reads TGTGCCAGCAGCCGACAGGGCGTAAACACTGAAGCTTTCTTT. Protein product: CASSRQGVNTEAFF.

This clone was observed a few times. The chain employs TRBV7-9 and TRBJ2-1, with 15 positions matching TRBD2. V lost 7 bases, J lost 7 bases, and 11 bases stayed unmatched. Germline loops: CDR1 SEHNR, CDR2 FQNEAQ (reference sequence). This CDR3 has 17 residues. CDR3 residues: CASTRTSGGAMDNEQFF. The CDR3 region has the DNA TGTGCCAGCACCCGGACTAGCGGGGGGGCGATGGATAATGAGCAGTTCTTC.